Sequencing of this T cell receptor (beta chain) was carried out in a study of response to subunit inactivated influenza vaccine (dated by TCRdb to about 2018). Regarding the study in general: To follow how T cells responded to a trivalent subunit inactivated influenza vaccine, the researchers relied on deep quantitative profiling of the T cell receptor repertoire. The paper's findings and limits, for the study overall: The authors suggested that each seasonal influenza vaccination may recruit only a limited number of new T cells.

Compared with germline, V lacks 2 bases and J lacks 7 bases; bases without a gene match: 5. The CDR3 spans 16 residues, from the cysteine through the phenylalanine. Only the CDR3 portion is preserved as DNA: 48 bases, with reading frame beginning at the first base. Libraries were built with RT-PCR. TCRdb shows the sequencer as Illumina HiSeq 2500. Using fastp at Q25 and MiXCR, TCRdb reprocessed the public reads and kept productive beta chains. Rows matching on CDR3 protein sequence are summarized as one entry with the most common DNA and genes. The sample yields hundreds of thousands of distinct CDR3 sequences; approximately 14% were counted once. The ten top clones hold 9.5% to 13% of the sample. There are many counts of this clonotype. Its recognized antigen is unknown. Qualities for individual bases were not recorded, and no much larger clone is one base off.

The rearrangement joined TRBV12-3 or TRBV12-4 to TRBJ2-1, with 13 junctional bases fitting TRBD2. The input for sequencing was PBMCs from blood, taken 11 to 12 days after vaccination. The clonotype comes from a man aged 45 to 65 who received an inactivated influenza vaccine. Donor details come from another sample of the same person, matched by shared clones. CDR3 protein: CASSLSRGLAGNEQFF. The sequenced DNA: TGTGCCAGCAGTTTATCTCGGGGACTAGCGGGAAATGAGCAGTTCTTC.